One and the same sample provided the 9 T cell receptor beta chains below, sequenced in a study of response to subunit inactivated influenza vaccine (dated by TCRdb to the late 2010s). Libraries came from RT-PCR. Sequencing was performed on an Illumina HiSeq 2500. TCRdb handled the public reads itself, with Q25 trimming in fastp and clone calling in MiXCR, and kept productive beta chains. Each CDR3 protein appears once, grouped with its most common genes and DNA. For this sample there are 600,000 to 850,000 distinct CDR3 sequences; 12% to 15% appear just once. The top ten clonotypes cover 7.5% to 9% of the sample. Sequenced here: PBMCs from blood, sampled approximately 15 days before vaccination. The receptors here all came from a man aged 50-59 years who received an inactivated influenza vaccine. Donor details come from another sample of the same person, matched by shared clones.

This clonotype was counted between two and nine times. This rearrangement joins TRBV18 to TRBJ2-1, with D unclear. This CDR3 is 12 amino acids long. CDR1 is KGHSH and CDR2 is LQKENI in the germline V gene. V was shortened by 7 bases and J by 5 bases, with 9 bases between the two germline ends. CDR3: CASYTRNNEQFF. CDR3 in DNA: TGTGCCAGCTATACCAGGAACAATGAGCAGTTCTTC.

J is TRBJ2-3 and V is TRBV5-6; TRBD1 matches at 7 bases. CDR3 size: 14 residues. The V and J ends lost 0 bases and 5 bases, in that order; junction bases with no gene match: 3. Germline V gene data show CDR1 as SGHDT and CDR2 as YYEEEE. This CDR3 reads CASSLGTGLDTQYF. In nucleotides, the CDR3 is TGTGCCAGCAGCTTGGGGACAGGATTAGATACGCAGTATTTT. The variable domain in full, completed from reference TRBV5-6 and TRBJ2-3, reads DAGVTQSPTHLIKTRGQQVTLRCSPKSGHDTVSWYQQALGQGPQFIFQYYEEEERQRGNFPDRFSGHQFPNYSSELNVNALLLGDSALYLCASSLGTGLDTQYFGPGTRLTVL.

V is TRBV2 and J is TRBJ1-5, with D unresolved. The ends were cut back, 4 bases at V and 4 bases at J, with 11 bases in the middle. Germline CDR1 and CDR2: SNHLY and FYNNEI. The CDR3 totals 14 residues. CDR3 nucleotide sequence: TGTGCCAGCAGTGCCGTTGGTCGGAATCAGCCCCAGCATTTT. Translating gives CASSAVGRNQPQHF.

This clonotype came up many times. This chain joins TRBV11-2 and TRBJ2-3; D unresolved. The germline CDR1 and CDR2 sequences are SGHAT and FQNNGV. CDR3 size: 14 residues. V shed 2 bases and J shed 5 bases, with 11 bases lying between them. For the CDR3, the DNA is TGTGCCAGCAGCTTAAGTTTGGGAAGAGATACGCAGTATTTT. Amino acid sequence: CASSLSLGRDTQYF.

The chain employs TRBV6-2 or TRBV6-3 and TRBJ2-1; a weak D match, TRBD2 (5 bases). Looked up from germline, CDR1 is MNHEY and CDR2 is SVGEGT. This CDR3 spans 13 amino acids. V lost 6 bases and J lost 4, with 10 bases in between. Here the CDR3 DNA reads TGTGCCAGCAGCGCCACTAGATACAATGAGCAGTTCTTC. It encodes CASSATRYNEQFF.

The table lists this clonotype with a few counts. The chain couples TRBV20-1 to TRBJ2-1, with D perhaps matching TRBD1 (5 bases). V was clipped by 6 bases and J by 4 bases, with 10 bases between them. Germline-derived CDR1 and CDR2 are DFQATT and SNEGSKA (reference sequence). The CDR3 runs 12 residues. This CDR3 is CSATDKYNEQFF. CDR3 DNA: TGCAGTGCGACGGACAAATACAATGAGCAGTTCTTC.

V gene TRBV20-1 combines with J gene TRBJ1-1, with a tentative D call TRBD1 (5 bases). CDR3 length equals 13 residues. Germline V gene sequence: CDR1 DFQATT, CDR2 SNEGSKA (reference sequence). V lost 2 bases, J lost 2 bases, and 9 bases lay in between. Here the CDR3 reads CSARSRANTEAFF. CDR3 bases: TGCAGTGCTAGAAGCAGGGCTAACACTGAAGCTTTCTTT.

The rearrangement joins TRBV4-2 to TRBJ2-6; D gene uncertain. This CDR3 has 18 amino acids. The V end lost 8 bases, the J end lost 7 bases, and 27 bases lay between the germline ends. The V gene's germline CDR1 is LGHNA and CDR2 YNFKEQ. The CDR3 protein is CASLGRHKLSLGANVLTF. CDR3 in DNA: TGTGCCAGCTTAGGCCGACACAAACTCTCTCTGGGCGCCAACGTCCTGACTTTC.

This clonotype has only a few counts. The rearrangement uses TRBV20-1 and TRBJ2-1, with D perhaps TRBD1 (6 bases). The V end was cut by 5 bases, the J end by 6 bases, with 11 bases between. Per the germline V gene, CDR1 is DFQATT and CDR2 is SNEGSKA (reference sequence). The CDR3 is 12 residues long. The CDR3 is CSAPKGGNEQFF. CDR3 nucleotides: TGCAGTGCTCCCAAAGGGGGCAATGAGCAGTTCTTC.